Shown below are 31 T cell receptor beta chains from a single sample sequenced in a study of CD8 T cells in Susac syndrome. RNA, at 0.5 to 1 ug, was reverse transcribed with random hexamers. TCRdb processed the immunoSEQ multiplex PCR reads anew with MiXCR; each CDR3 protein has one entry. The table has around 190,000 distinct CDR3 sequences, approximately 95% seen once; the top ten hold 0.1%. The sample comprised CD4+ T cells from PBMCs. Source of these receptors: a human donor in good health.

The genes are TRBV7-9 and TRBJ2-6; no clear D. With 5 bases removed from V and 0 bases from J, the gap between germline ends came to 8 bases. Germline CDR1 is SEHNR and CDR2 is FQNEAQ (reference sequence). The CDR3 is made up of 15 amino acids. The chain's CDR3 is CASSLGFSGANVLTF. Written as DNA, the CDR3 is TGTGCCAGCAGCCTGGGATTCTCTGGGGCCAACGTCCTGACTTTC. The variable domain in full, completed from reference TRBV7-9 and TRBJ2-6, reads DTGVSQNPRHKITKRGQNVTFRCDPISEHNRLYWYRQTLGQGPEFLTYFQNEAQLEKSRLLSDRFSAERPKGSFSTLEIQRTEQGDSAMYLCASSLGFSGANVLTFGAGSRLTVL.

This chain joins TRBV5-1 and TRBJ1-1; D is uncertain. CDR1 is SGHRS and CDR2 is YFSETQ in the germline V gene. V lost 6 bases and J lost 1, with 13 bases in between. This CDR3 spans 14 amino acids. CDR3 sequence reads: CASMRDGSNTEAFF. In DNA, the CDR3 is TGCGCCAGCATGCGGGATGGTTCGAACACTGAAGCTTTCTTT.

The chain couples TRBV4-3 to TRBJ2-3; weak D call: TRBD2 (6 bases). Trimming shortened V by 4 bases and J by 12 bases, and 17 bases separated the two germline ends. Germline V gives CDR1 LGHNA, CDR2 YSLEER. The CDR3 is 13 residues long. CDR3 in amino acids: CASSPQGGGRQYF. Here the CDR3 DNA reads TGCGCCAGCAGCCCCCAGGGTGGAGGGCGCCAGTATTTT.

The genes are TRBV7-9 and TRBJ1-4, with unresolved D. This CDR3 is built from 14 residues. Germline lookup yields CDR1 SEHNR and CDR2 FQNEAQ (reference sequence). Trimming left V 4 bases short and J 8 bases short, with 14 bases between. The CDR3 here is CASSSPGGGEKLFF. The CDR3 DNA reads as TGTGCCAGCAGCTCTCCGGGTGGAGGCGAAAAACTGTTTTTT.

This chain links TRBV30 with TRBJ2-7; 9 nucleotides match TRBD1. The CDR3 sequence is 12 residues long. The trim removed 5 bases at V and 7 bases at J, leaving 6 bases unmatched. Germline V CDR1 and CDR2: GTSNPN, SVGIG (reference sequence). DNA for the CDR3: TGTGCCTGGGGGACAGGGTACGGGGAGCAGTACTTC. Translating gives CAWGTGYGEQYF.

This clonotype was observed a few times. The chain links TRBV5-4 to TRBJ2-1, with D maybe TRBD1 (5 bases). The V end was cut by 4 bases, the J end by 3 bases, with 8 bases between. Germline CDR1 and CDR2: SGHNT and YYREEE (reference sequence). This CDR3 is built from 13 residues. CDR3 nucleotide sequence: TGTGCCAGCAGCGTTGACAGCTACAATGAGCAGTTCTTC. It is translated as CASSVDSYNEQFF.

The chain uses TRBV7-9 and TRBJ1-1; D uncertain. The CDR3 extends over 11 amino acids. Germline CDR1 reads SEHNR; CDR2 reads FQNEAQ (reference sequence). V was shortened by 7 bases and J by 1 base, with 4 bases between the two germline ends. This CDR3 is CASTPNTEAFF. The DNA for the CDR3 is TGTGCCAGCACACCGAACACTGAAGCTTTCTTT.

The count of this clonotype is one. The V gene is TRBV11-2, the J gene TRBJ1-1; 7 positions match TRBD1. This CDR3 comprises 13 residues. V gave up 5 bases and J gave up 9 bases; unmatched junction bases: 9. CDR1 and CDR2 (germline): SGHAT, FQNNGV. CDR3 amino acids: CASSPWDRLKAFF. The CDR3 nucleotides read TGTGCCAGCAGCCCGTGGGACAGATTAAAAGCTTTCTTT.

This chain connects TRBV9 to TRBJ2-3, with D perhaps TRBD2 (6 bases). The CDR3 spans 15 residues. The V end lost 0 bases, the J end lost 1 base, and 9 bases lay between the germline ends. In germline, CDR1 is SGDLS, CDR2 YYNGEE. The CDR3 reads CASSVVPSGTDTQYF. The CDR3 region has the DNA TGTGCCAGCAGCGTAGTTCCTAGCGGCACAGATACGCAGTATTTT.

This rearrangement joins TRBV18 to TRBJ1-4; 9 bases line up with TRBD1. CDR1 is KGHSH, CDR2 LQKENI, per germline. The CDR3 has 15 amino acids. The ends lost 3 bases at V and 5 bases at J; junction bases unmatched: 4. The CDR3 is CASSPNRGRNEKLFF. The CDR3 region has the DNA TGTGCCAGCTCACCCAACAGGGGGCGAAATGAAAAACTGTTTTTT.

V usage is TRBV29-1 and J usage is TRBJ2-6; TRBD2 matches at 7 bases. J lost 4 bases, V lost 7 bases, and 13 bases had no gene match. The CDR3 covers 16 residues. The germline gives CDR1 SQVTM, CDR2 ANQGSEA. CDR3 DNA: TGCAGCGCCCTAGCGGTTAGGGTGCAAGGGGCCAACGTCCTGACTTTC. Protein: CSALAVRVQGANVLTF.

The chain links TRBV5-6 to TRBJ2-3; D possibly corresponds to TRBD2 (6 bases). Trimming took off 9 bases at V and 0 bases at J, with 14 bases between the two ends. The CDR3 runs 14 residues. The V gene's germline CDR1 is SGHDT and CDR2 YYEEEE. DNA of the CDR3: TGTGCCACTTCGACGGGGACTAGCACAGATACGCAGTATTTT. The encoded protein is CATSTGTSTDTQYF.

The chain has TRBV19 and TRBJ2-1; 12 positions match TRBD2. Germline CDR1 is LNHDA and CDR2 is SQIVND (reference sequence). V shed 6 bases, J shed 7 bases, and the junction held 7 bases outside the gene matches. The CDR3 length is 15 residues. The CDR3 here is CASSPLAGGGNEQFF. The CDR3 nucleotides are TGTGCCAGTAGCCCACTAGCGGGAGGTGGGAATGAGCAGTTCTTC.

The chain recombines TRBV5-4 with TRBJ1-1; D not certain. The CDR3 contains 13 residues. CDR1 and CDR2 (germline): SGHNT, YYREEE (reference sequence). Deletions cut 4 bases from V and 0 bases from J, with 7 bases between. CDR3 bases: TGTGCCAGCAGCAGCCCGGTGAACACTGAAGCTTTCTTT. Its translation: CASSSPVNTEAFF.

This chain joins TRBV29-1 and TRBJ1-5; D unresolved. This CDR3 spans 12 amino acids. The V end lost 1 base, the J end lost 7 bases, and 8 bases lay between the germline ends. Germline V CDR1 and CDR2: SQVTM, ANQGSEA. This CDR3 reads CSVEVPGQPQHF. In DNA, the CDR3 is TGCAGCGTTGAAGTTCCGGGCCAGCCCCAGCATTTT.

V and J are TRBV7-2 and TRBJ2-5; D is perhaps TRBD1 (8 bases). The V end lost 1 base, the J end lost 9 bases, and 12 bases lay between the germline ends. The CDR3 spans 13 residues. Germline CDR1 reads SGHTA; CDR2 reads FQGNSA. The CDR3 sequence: CASSLEAGQAQYF. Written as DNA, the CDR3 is TGTGCCAGCAGCTTAGAAGCGGGACAGGCCCAGTACTTC.

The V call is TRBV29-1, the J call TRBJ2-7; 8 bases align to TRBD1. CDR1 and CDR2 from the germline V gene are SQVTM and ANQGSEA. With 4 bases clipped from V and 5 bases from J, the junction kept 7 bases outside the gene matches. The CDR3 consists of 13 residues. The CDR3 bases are TGCAGCGTTGCCGACAGGGGCAGGAACGAGCAGTACTTC. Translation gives CSVADRGRNEQYF.

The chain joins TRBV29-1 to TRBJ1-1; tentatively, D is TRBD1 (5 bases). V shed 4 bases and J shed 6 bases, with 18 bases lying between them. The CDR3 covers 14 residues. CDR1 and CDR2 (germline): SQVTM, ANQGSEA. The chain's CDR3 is CSVGRGGGGAEAFF. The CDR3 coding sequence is TGCAGCGTTGGACGAGGCGGGGGAGGCGCTGAAGCTTTCTTT.

The CDR3 bases are TGCAGTGCTAGTGGAGGGCGGCTCTACGAGCAGTACTTC. This sequence encodes CSASGGRLYEQYF. The V and J genes are TRBV20-1 and TRBJ2-7; possibly TRBD2 for D (6 bases). CDR1 is DFQATT, CDR2 SNEGSKA, per germline (reference sequence). The CDR3 covers 13 residues. V was clipped by 3 bases and J by 3 bases, with 12 bases between them.

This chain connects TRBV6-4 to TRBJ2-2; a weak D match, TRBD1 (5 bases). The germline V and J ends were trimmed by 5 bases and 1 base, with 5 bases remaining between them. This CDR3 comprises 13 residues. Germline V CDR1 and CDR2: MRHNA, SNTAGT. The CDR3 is CASSQGNTGELFF. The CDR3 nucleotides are TGTGCCAGCAGTCAGGGGAACACCGGGGAGCTGTTTTTT.

As DNA, the CDR3 is TGTGCCACCAGTGATTCTTTTAGCGGGAGGGCAAATGAGCAGTTCTTC. It encodes CATSDSFSGRANEQFF. This chain links TRBV24-1 with TRBJ2-1; 11 bases are shared with TRBD2. The junction had 6 bases not matched to a gene; V was cut back by 2 bases and J by 7 bases. The CDR3 spans 16 residues. The V gene's germline CDR1 is KGHDR and CDR2 SFDVKD.

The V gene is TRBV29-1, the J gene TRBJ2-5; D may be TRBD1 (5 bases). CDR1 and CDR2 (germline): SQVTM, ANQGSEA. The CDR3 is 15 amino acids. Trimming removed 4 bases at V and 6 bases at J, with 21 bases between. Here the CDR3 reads CSVALGRQAEKTQYF. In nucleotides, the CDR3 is TGCAGCGTTGCCTTGGGGCGGCAGGCCGAGAAGACCCAGTACTTC.

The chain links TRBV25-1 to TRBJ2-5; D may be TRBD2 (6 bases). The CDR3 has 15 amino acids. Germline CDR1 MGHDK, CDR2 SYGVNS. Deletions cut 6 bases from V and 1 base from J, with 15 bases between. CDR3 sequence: CASSRGWGFQETQYF. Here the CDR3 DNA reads TGTGCCAGCAGCCGGGGGTGGGGTTTCCAAGAGACCCAGTACTTC.

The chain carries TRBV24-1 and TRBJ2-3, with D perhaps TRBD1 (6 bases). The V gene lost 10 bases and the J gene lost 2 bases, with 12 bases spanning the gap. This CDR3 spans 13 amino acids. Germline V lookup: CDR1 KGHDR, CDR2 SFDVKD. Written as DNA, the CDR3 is TGTGCCACGGAAGGGACATACACAGATACGCAGTATTTT. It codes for CATEGTYTDTQYF.

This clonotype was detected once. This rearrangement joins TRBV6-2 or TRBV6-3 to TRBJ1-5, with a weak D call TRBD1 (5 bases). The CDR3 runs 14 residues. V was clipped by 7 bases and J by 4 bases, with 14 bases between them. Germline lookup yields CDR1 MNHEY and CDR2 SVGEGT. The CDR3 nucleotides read TGTGCCAGCACCGCCACACAGGAGAATCAGCCCCAGCATTTT. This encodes CASTATQENQPQHF.

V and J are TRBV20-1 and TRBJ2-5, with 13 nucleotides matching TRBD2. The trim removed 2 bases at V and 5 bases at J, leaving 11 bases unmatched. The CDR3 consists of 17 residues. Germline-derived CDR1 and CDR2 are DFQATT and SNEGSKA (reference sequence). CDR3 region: CSARSGLAGLRGETQYF. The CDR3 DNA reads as TGCAGTGCTAGATCGGGACTAGCGGGACTGCGAGGGGAGACCCAGTACTTC.

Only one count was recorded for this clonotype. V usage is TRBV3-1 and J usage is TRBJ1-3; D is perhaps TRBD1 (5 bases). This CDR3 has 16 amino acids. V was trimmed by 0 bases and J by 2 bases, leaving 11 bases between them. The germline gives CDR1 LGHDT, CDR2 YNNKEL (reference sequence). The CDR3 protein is CASSQDLFRAGNTIYF. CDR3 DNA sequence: TGTGCCAGCAGCCAAGATCTATTCAGGGCTGGAAACACCATATATTTT. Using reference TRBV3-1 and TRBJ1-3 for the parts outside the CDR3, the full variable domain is DTAVSQTPKYLVTQMGNDKSIKCEQNLGHDTMYWYKQDSKKFLKIMFSYNNKELIINETVPNRFSPKSPDKAHLNLHINSLELGDSAVYFCASSQDLFRAGNTIYFGEGSWLTVV.

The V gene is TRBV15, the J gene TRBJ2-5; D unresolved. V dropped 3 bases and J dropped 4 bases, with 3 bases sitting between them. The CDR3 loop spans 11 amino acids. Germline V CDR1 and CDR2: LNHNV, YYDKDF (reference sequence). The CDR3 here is CATSRGETQYF. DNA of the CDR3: TGTGCCACCAGCAGGGGAGAGACCCAGTACTTC.

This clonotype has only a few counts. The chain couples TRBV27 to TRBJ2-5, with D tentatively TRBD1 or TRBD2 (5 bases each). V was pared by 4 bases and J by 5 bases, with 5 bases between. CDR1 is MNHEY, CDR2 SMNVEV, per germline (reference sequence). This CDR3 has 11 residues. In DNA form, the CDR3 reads TGTGCCAGCAGTTGGGGGGAGACCCAGTACTTC. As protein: CASSWGETQYF.

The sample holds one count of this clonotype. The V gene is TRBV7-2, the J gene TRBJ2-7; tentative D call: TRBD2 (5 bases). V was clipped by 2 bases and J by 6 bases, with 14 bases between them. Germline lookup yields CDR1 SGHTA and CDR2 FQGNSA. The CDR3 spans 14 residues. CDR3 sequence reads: CASSLLLGAVEQYF. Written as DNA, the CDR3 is TGTGCCAGCAGCTTATTACTGGGAGCGGTCGAGCAGTACTTC.

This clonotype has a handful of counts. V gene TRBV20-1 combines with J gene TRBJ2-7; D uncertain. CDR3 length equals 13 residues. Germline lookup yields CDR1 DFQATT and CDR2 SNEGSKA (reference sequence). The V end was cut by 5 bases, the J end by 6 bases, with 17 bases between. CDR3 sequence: CSAVLVGNSEQYF. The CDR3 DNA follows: TGCAGTGCTGTCCTGGTGGGGAACAGCGAGCAGTACTTC.